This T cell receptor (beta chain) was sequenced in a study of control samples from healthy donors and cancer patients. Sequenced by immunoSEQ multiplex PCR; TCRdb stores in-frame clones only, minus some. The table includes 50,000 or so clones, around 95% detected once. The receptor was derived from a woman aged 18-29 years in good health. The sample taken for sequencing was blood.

DNA for the CDR3: TGCAGCGGTCTGGGGGCAAAAACCTACGAGCAGTACTTC. This translates into CSGLGAKTYEQYF. The genes are TRBV29-1 and TRBJ2-7, with a possible D match to TRBD1 (6 bases). The V gene's germline CDR1 is SQVTM and CDR2 ANQGSEA. This CDR3 region has 13 residues. The V gene lost 7 bases and the J gene lost 2 bases, with 15 bases spanning the gap.